This entry concerns a single T cell receptor beta chain. Antigen specificity is unknown. This sample stems from a study of CD8 T cells in Susac syndrome. Study findings and constraints: The CD4+ T cell repertoires in Susac syndrome were not clonally expanded.

After extraction with the RNeasy kit, 0.5 to 1 ug of the RNA was reverse transcribed using random hexamers. The method of amplification for TCR beta CDR3 was immunoSEQ multiplex PCR, covering 54 Vbeta and 13 Jbeta. TCRdb re-called the immunoSEQ multiplex PCR reads with MiXCR, one entry per CDR3 protein. The sample has some 150,000 distinct CDR3 sequences; under 97% are singletons. V trimming: 3 bases; J trimming: 2 bases; junction bases outside the gene matches: 8. This CDR3 is 15 amino acids long. Germline assignment: CDR1 DFQATT and CDR2 SNEGSKA (reference sequence). The sample taken for sequencing was CD4+ T cells from PBMCs. The clonotype was recovered from a human donor with Susac syndrome. The chain recombines TRBV20-1 with TRBJ2-7; 9 positions agree with TRBD2. In DNA, the CDR3 is TGCAGTGCTAGGGGGCTAGCGGGAACCCCCTACGAGCAGTACTTC. It specifies CSARGLAGTPYEQYF.